This T cell receptor (beta chain) was identified during a study of blood T cell repertoires in COVID-19. In the study's own analysis: The assay estimated nucleated cells by amplifying reference gene primers. The protocol was immunoSEQ multiplex PCR, while the TCRdb copy is restricted to in-frame clones and leaves out a portion. From that table come the V and J calls and clone size; the DNA was used to work out D and trimming. The sample includes 150,000 to 200,000 clones, around 83% seen only once; the top ten take more than 7.5%. Germline V gene lookup returns CDR1 SGHDT and CDR2 YYEEEE. Trimming left V 0 bases short and J 3 bases short, with 13 bases between. The CDR3 has 17 residues.

This TCR came from a woman between 70 and 85 years old with COVID-19, enrolled during active disease. Sequenced sample: peripheral blood. The chain has TRBV5-6 and TRBJ1-6; D might be TRBD1 (5 bases). CDR3 DNA: TGTGCCAGCAGCTTGGCGGGGGGAGAACTCTATAATTCACCCCTCCACTTT. Its protein is CASSLAGGELYNSPLHF. The whole variable domain, filled in from reference TRBV5-6 and TRBJ1-6, reads DAGVTQSPTHLIKTRGQQVTLRCSPKSGHDTVSWYQQALGQGPQFIFQYYEEEERQRGNFPDRFSGHQFPNYSSELNVNALLLGDSALYLCASSLAGGELYNSPLHFGNGTRLTVT.